Given below is one T cell receptor beta chain in context. In germline, CDR1 is DFQATT, CDR2 SNEGSKA (reference sequence). V trimming: 6 bases; J trimming: 5 bases; junction bases outside the gene matches: 10. This CDR3 region has 15 residues. This sample was taken from a study of CD8 T cells in ankylosing spondylitis. TCRdb fed the 5' RACE reads into MiXCR, producing one record per CDR3 protein. The data show around 120,000 distinct CDR3 sequences, with around 24% seen just once and around 12% held by the top ten. This clonotype originated in a male donor with ankylosing spondylitis. The chain carries TRBV20-1 and TRBJ2-3; 11 bases align to TRBD1. The sample consisted of synovial fluid, either unsorted or a sorted T cell fraction (not recorded which). CDR3 protein: CSAPMGQGVLDTQYF. The CDR3 nucleotides are TGCAGTGCCCCGATGGGACAGGGGGTTTTAGATACGCAGTATTTT.